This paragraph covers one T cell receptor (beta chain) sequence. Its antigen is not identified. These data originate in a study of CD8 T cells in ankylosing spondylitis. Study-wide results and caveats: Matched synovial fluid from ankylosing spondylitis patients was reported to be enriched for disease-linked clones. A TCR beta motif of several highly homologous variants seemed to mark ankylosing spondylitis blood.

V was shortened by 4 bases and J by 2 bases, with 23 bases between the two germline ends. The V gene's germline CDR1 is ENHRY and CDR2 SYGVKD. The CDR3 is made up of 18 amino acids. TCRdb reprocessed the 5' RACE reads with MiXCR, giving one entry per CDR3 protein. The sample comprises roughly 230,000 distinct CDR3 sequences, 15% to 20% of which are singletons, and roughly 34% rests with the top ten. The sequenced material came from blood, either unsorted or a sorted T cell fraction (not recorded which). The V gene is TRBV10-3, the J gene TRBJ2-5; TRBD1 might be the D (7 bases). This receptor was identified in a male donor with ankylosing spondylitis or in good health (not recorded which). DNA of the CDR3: TGTGCCATCAGTGCAGACAGGGCCGCGGGAATGGGGCAAGAGACCCAGTACTTC. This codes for CAISADRAAGMGQETQYF.